Below, 27 T cell receptor beta chains from the same sample are listed, as sequenced in a study of cytomegalovirus exposure and HLA in healthy donors. Vbeta (60) and Jbeta (13) primers were used in the PCR. Libraries were prepared by immunoSEQ multiplex PCR; TCRdb keeps only in-frame clonotypes and omits some of them. This sample has more than 95,000 clones; around 70% occur once, and the top ten carry around 10%. Sequences were obtained from PBMCs. These receptors were collected from a woman in her forties or fifties in good health and CMV-seropositive.

This clone has only one observation. V is TRBV28 and J is TRBJ1-1, with 10 positions matching TRBD1. The CDR3 covers 14 residues. CDR1 MDHEN and CDR2 SYDVKM come from the germline V gene. V trimming: 6 bases; J trimming: 7 bases; junction bases outside the gene matches: 8. CDR3 amino acids: CASRWGRTGGEAFF. The CDR3 nucleotides are TGTGCCAGCAGATGGGGACGGACAGGGGGTGAAGCTTTCTTT. The variable domain in full, with the rest retrieved from reference TRBV28 and TRBJ1-1, is DVKVTQSSRYLVKRTGEKVFLECVQDMDHENMFWYRQDPGLGLRLIYFSYDVKMKEKGDIPEGYSVSREKKERFSLILESASTNQTSMYLCASRWGRTGGEAFFGQGTRLTVV.

V gene TRBV5-1 combines with J gene TRBJ2-7, with D tentatively TRBD1 (7 bases). CDR1 and CDR2 from the germline V gene are SGHRS and YFSETQ. With 1 base removed from V and 0 bases from J, the gap between germline ends came to 14 bases. The CDR3 consists of 16 residues. The DNA of the CDR3 is TGCGCCAGCAGCTTGTTTGCGGGACAGAGCTCCTACGAGCAGTACTTC. This translates into CASSLFAGQSSYEQYF.

V usage is TRBV7-2 and J usage is TRBJ1-4; 9 nucleotides align to TRBD1. The CDR3 is made up of 15 amino acids. The germline V gene has CDR1 SGHTA and CDR2 FQGNSA. V lost 4 bases, J lost 3 bases, and 3 bases stayed unmatched. Here the CDR3 reads CASSSRQGANEKLFF. The CDR3 DNA is TGTGCCAGCAGCTCGCGACAGGGGGCTAATGAAAAACTGTTTTTT.

The chain is built from TRBV21-1 and TRBJ2-3; no check of the table's D call, TRBD1, against the DNA was made. TRBV21-1 is a pseudogene. This CDR3 is 16 amino acids long. CDR3 sequence reads: CASSKGRGSSTDTQYF. CDR3 bases: TGTGCCAGCAGCAAAGGAAGGGGTTCTAGCACAGATACGCAGTATTTT.

The V gene is TRBV18, the J gene TRBJ1-5, with 7 bases matching TRBD1. CDR1 and CDR2 (germline): KGHSH, LQKENI. The junction had 5 bases not matched to a gene; V was cut back by 0 bases and J by 3 bases. This CDR3 is 16 amino acids long. The chain's CDR3 is CASSPPSGGINQPQHF. As DNA, the CDR3 is TGTGCCAGCTCACCACCGTCAGGGGGGATCAATCAGCCCCAGCATTTT.

The gene calls are TRBV30 and TRBJ1-6; tentative D call: TRBD1 (6 bases). Deletions cut 0 bases from V and 9 bases from J, with 12 bases between. Germline V gene sequence: CDR1 GTSNPN, CDR2 SVGIG (reference sequence). The CDR3 contains 14 residues. CDR3 nucleotide sequence: TGTGCCTGGAGTGTCGGCAGGGGATTTTCACCCCTCCACTTT. This gives the protein CAWSVGRGFSPLHF.

The chain is built from TRBV10-3 and TRBJ2-1; perhaps TRBD1 as D (6 bases). The germline CDR1 and CDR2 sequences are ENHRY and SYGVKD. The CDR3 runs to 15 residues. V lost 7 bases and J lost 5, with 18 bases in between. CDR3 sequence (DNA): TGTGCCATCAACGGACAACAGGGCCAGGACAATGAGCAGTTCTTC. Encoded protein: CAINGQQGQDNEQFF.

This sequence joins TRBV4-1 and TRBJ2-5, with TRBD2 identical over 8 bases. This CDR3 contains 14 residues. Per the germline V gene, CDR1 is MGHRA and CDR2 is YSYEKL. V shed 1 base, J shed 4 bases, and the junction held 2 bases outside the gene matches. CDR3 amino acids: CASSQAGGRETQYF. The DNA for the CDR3 is TGCGCCAGCAGCCAAGCGGGGGGGCGAGAGACCCAGTACTTC.

V gene TRBV4-3 combines with J gene TRBJ1-6; D not certain. The CDR3 extends over 15 amino acids. Trimming pared 1 base from V and 6 bases from J, leaving 10 bases between. The germline V gene encodes CDR1 LGHNA and CDR2 YSLEER. CDR3 amino acids: CASSQGIVLNSPLHF. CDR3 DNA sequence: TGCGCCAGCAGCCAAGGAATAGTACTTAATTCACCCCTCCACTTT.

CDR3 in DNA: TGTGCCAGTAGTATAGTATCTAGCGTTCCCTACGAGCAGTACTTC. This translates into CASSIVSSVPYEQYF. V is TRBV19 and J is TRBJ2-5, with D perhaps TRBD2 (6 bases). The DNA end favors TRBJ2-7, so the J call may be wrong. The germline CDR1 and CDR2 sequences are LNHDA and SQIVND (reference sequence). This CDR3 spans 15 amino acids.

V is TRBV19 and J is TRBJ2-1, with a weak D call TRBD2 (5 bases). The CDR3 spans 13 residues. Germline V gives CDR1 LNHDA, CDR2 SQIVND (reference sequence). V was pared by 6 bases and J by 9 bases, with 15 bases between. Here the CDR3 reads CASRLGSGSEQFF. DNA for the CDR3: TGTGCCAGTAGACTAGGGTCGGGATCTGAGCAGTTCTTC.

This CDR3 reads CASSLARERGGELFF. Written as DNA, the CDR3 is TGTGCCAGCAGCTTAGCCCGGGAGAGAGGCGGGGAGCTGTTTTTT. The chain couples TRBV7-6 to TRBJ2-2; tentative D call: TRBD2 (6 bases). The V end was cut by 0 bases, the J end by 7 bases, with 12 bases between. This CDR3 region has 15 residues. Germline CDR1 reads SGHVS; CDR2 reads FNYEAQ.

The V gene is TRBV2, the J gene TRBJ1-1; perhaps TRBD1 as D (5 bases). Germline V lookup: CDR1 SNHLY, CDR2 FYNNEI. With 11 bases removed from V and 2 bases from J, the gap between germline ends came to 18 bases. The CDR3 runs 14 residues. The CDR3: CACRGPGFNTEAFF. Written as DNA, the CDR3 is TGTGCCTGTAGAGGACCAGGGTTCAACACTGAAGCTTTCTTT.

J is TRBJ2-1 and V is TRBV27; 7 positions match TRBD2. Germline V gene data show CDR1 as MNHEY and CDR2 as SMNVEV (reference sequence). This CDR3 has 14 residues. The V gene end was trimmed by 5 bases and the J gene end by 14 bases; junction bases not matched to a gene: 15. The CDR3 here is CASSPSVEREKKFF. The CDR3 DNA reads as TGTGCCAGCAGTCCCTCCGTAGAGCGGGAAAAGAAGTTCTTC.

This clone was counted between two and nine times. V usage is TRBV6-5 and J usage is TRBJ1-1, with TRBD1 matching 8 bases. The germline V gene encodes CDR1 MNHEY and CDR2 SVGAGI. The trim removed 4 bases at V and 7 bases at J, leaving 8 bases unmatched. The CDR3 has 14 amino acids. CDR3 region: CASSSRTGFREAFF. For the CDR3, the DNA is TGTGCCAGCAGTTCACGGACAGGGTTCCGTGAAGCTTTCTTT.

The V gene is TRBV7-3, the J gene TRBJ2-1; 11 bases match TRBD2. J lost 8 bases, V lost 5 bases, and 5 bases had no gene match. The CDR3 spans 14 residues. CDR1 SGHTA and CDR2 FQGTGA come from the germline V gene. The CDR3 spells CASSLLAGVDEQFF. The DNA for the CDR3 is TGTGCCAGCAGCCTACTAGCGGGAGTCGATGAGCAGTTCTTC.

The chain has TRBV7-6 and TRBJ2-3; perhaps TRBD1 as D (5 bases). Trimming took 5 bases from V and 0 from J, leaving 12 bases between them. There are 15 residues in the CDR3. From germline, CDR1 is SGHVS and CDR2 FNYEAQ. In DNA form, the CDR3 reads TGTGCCAGCAGCGTAGGGGCACTTAGCACAGATACGCAGTATTTT. As protein: CASSVGALSTDTQYF.

This chain connects TRBV28 to TRBJ2-6; D might be TRBD2 (5 bases). Per germline, CDR1 MDHEN and CDR2 SYDVKM. CDR3 length equals 16 residues. Trimming left V 8 bases short and J 0 bases short, with 14 bases between. The CDR3 spells CASGLPSDSGANVLTF. CDR3 sequence (DNA): TGTGCCAGCGGACTCCCCTCCGACTCTGGGGCCAACGTCCTGACTTTC.

This clone was detected only once. The chain uses TRBV19 and TRBJ2-5; the match to TRBD1 covers 12 bases. Germline V gives CDR1 LNHDA, CDR2 SQIVND (reference sequence). The CDR3 is 18 amino acids. Trimming removed 0 bases from V and 5 bases from J; junction bases left unmatched: 10. The CDR3 sequence: CASSIDSGTGGLRETQYF. The CDR3, as DNA: TGTGCCAGTAGTATAGACTCCGGGACAGGGGGCTTGAGGGAGACCCAGTACTTC. Combining the CDR3 with reference TRBV19 and TRBJ2-5 gives the whole variable domain DGGITQSPKYLFRKEGQNVTLSCEQNLNHDAMYWYRQDPGQGLRLIYYSQIVNDFQKGDIAEGYSVSREKKESFPLTVTSAQKNPTAFYLCASSIDSGTGGLRETQYFGPGTRLLVL.

The CDR3 here is CATHKGGLQSEQYF. The CDR3, as DNA: TGTGCCACCCATAAAGGGGGCCTCCAGTCTGAGCAGTACTTC. The V and J genes are TRBV6-1 and TRBJ2-7, with 7 bases matching TRBD1. This CDR3 region has 14 residues. Germline V gene sequence: CDR1 MNHNS, CDR2 SASEGT. With 10 bases clipped from V and 7 bases from J, the junction kept 16 bases outside the gene matches.

The chain recombines TRBV9 with TRBJ2-3; weak D call: TRBD2 (6 bases). This CDR3 region has 15 residues. The ends were cut back, 3 bases at V and 2 bases at J, with 13 bases in the middle. CDR1 SGDLS and CDR2 YYNGEE come from the germline V gene. CDR3 residues: CASSAPSENTDTQYF. For the CDR3, the DNA is TGTGCCAGCAGCGCCCCTAGCGAAAACACAGATACGCAGTATTTT. The complete variable domain, with remaining parts taken from reference TRBV9 and TRBJ2-3, reads DSGVTQTPKHLITATGQRVTLRCSPRSGDLSVYWYQQSLDQGLQFLIQYYNGEERAKGNILERFSAQQFPDLHSELNLSSLELGDSALYFCASSAPSENTDTQYFGPGTRLTVL.

This clone was seen a handful of times. This chain links TRBV5-4 with TRBJ1-4; a possible D gene is TRBD1 (6 bases). The CDR3 consists of 15 residues. Looked up from germline, CDR1 is SGHNT and CDR2 is YYREEE (reference sequence). The germline V and J ends were trimmed by 4 bases and 0 bases, with 10 bases remaining between them. CDR3 sequence: CASSPTGPTNEKLFF. The CDR3 nucleotides read TGTGCCAGCAGCCCGACAGGACCAACTAATGAAAAACTGTTTTTT.

This clone has just a few counts. The J gene is TRBJ2-7, the V gene TRBV10-1, with 9 positions matching TRBD1. The trim removed 4 bases at V and 6 bases at J, leaving 1 base unmatched. Germline CDR1 and CDR2: WNHNN and SYGVQD (reference sequence). The length of the CDR3 is 12 residues. CDR3 residues: CASSVTGGEQYF. The CDR3 region has the DNA TGCGCCAGCAGTGTGACAGGGGGCGAGCAGTACTTC.

The CDR3 region is CASSLSGTGFNEQFF. The CDR3 DNA sequence: TGCGCCAGCAGCTTGAGTGGGACAGGGTTCAATGAGCAGTTCTTC. The chain recombines TRBV5-1 with TRBJ2-1, with 9 bases aligning to TRBD1. V shed 1 base and J 6 bases; nucleotides not matched to a gene: 5. Germline assignment: CDR1 SGHRS and CDR2 YFSETQ. The CDR3 runs to 15 residues.

V gene TRBV30 combines with J gene TRBJ2-7, with a weak D call TRBD1 (5 bases). Looked up from germline, CDR1 is GTSNPN and CDR2 is SVGIG (reference sequence). CDR3 length: 12 residues. Trimming cost V 1 base and J 2 bases, with 6 bases left between them. CDR3 region: CAWSGQTYEQYF. DNA of the CDR3: TGTGCCTGGAGTGGACAGACCTACGAGCAGTACTTC. The whole variable domain, remainder taken from reference TRBV30 and TRBJ2-7, is SQTIHQWPATLVQPVGSPLSLECTVEGTSNPNLYWYRQAAGRGLQLLFYSVGIGQISSEVPQNLSASRPQDRQFILSSKKLLLSDSGFYLCAWSGQTYEQYFGPGTRLTVT.

The rearrangement uses TRBV9 and TRBJ2-5; 12 nucleotides align to TRBD2. The germline V gene has CDR1 SGDLS and CDR2 YYNGEE. Trimming took 0 bases from V and 5 from J; bases not matched to a gene: 2. CDR3 length equals 15 residues. DNA for the CDR3: TGTGCCAGCAGCGTAGCTAGCGGGAGGGGGGAGACCCAGTACTTC. Protein product: CASSVASGRGETQYF.

V is TRBV13 and J is TRBJ1-2; 7 bases are a match to TRBD1. V lost 0 bases and J lost 1; bases outside the gene matches: 2. The germline CDR1 and CDR2 sequences are PRHDT and FYEKMQ (reference sequence). This CDR3 is built from 15 residues. The chain's CDR3 is CASSLGGQDNYGYTF. The CDR3 coding sequence is TGTGCCAGCAGCTTAGGAGGACAGGATAACTATGGCTACACCTTC.